This entry lists 29 T cell receptor beta chains sequenced from one sample in a study of blood T cell repertoires in COVID-19. Clones were read by immunoSEQ multiplex PCR, and TCRdb kept only the in-frame ones, dropping some. The table includes about 270,000 clones, 85% to 90% detected once. Sequencing was performed on PBMCs or T cells enriched from blood (not recorded which). Every receptor here comes from a woman aged 60-70 years in a cohort exposed to, infected with or recovered from COVID-19 (not recorded which).

This clone was detected once. The J gene is TRBJ2-1, the V gene TRBV28; 11 positions agree with TRBD2. The ends lost 6 bases at V and 5 bases at J; junction bases unmatched: 6. The CDR3 consists of 15 residues. Germline loops: CDR1 MDHEN, CDR2 SYDVKM. CDR3 residues: CASSKGLAEDNEQFF. In DNA form, the CDR3 reads TGTGCCAGCAGCAAGGGACTAGCGGAAGACAATGAGCAGTTCTTC.

The gene calls are TRBV3-1 (or the pseudogene TRBV3-2) and TRBJ2-4; 11 bases are shared with TRBD2. Germline V gene data show CDR1 as LGHDT and CDR2 as YNNKEL (reference sequence). V gave up 4 bases and J gave up 2 bases; unmatched junction bases: 7. The CDR3 is 17 amino acids. CDR3 protein: CASSLLAGGPSKNIQYF. CDR3 nucleotide sequence: TGTGCCAGCAGCCTCTTAGCGGGAGGGCCCTCCAAAAACATTCAGTACTTC.

The chain joins TRBV28 to TRBJ1-4, with D possibly TRBD1 on 6 matching bases. The germline V gene has CDR1 MDHEN and CDR2 SYDVKM. This CDR3 comprises 14 residues. V shed 6 bases and J shed 3 bases, with 11 bases lying between them. The CDR3 spells CASRQGGANEKLFF. Here the CDR3 DNA reads TGTGCCAGCAGACAAGGGGGAGCTAATGAAAAACTGTTTTTT.

This sequence joins TRBV10-3 and TRBJ2-3; TRBD2 agrees at 7 bases. The CDR3 is 14 amino acids. With 7 bases clipped from V and 0 bases from J, the junction kept 4 bases outside the gene matches. Germline-derived CDR1 and CDR2 are ENHRY and SYGVKD. The CDR3 is CAIKVGGSTDTQYF. Written as DNA, the CDR3 is TGTGCCATCAAGGTCGGGGGGAGCACAGATACGCAGTATTTT.

This chain joins TRBV27 and TRBJ1-1; tentative D call: TRBD1 (6 bases). Germline V gives CDR1 MNHEY, CDR2 SMNVEV (reference sequence). V was pared by 5 bases and J by 0 bases, with 10 bases between. This CDR3 contains 14 residues. The CDR3 coding sequence is TGTGCCAGCAGTCCACAGGGCCTGAACACTGAAGCTTTCTTT. Its translation: CASSPQGLNTEAFF.

This rearrangement joins TRBV5-6 to TRBJ2-7; tentative D call: TRBD2 (5 bases). The V gene lost 0 bases and the J gene lost 7 bases, with 14 bases spanning the gap. The germline gives CDR1 SGHDT, CDR2 YYEEEE. There are 14 residues in the CDR3. This CDR3 reads CASSLVAASREQYF. DNA of the CDR3: TGTGCCAGCAGCTTGGTCGCCGCTAGCCGTGAGCAGTACTTC.

The rearrangement joins TRBV2 to TRBJ2-3; 9 nucleotides match TRBD2. The trim removed 7 bases at V and 1 base at J, leaving 6 bases unmatched. Germline V gives CDR1 SNHLY, CDR2 FYNNEI. This CDR3 is built from 15 residues. Here the CDR3 reads CASKVAGVRTDTQYF. The CDR3 DNA reads TGTGCCAGCAAGGTAGCGGGAGTCCGCACAGATACGCAGTATTTT.

The chain uses TRBV30 and TRBJ2-5; 10 bases agree with TRBD2. The length of the CDR3 is 13 residues. The V segment lost 3 bases and the J segment 5 bases; nucleotides outside the gene matches: 3. Germline CDR1 GTSNPN, CDR2 SVGIG (reference sequence). As DNA, the CDR3 is TGTGCCTGGAGAGCTAGCGGGAGTGAGACCCAGTACTTC. Translated, it gives CAWRASGSETQYF.

V usage is TRBV3-1 (or the pseudogene TRBV3-2) and J usage is TRBJ2-7, with 11 bases identical to TRBD2. J lost 7 bases, V lost 1 base, and 9 bases had no gene match. Germline V CDR1 and CDR2: LGHDT, YNNKEL (reference sequence). The CDR3 is made up of 16 amino acids. CDR3 amino acids: CASSQVGLAGGNEQYF. The DNA for the CDR3 is TGTGCCAGCAGCCAAGTTGGGCTAGCGGGAGGAAATGAGCAGTACTTC.

The chain employs TRBV30 and TRBJ2-1, with TRBD2 as a possible D gene (5 bases). The V end was cut by 3 bases, the J end by 6 bases, with 12 bases between. From germline, CDR1 is GTSNPN and CDR2 SVGIG (reference sequence). CDR3 length: 13 amino acids. CDR3 bases: TGTGCCTGGAGATGGGCGGGTGCCAATGAGCAGTTCTTC. Amino acids: CAWRWAGANEQFF.

This clone was detected once. This chain uses TRBV7-2 with TRBJ2-3; 8 nucleotides match TRBD2. The germline CDR1 and CDR2 sequences are SGHTA and FQGNSA. The CDR3 sequence is 15 residues long. The V and J ends lost 5 bases and 2 bases, in that order; junction bases with no gene match: 6. CDR3 sequence: CASSVSGIFTDTQYF. CDR3 nucleotide sequence: TGTGCCAGCAGCGTTAGCGGGATTTTCACAGATACGCAGTATTTT.

The V gene is TRBV4-1, the J gene TRBJ1-1; unclear D gene. Germline V gene lookup returns CDR1 MGHRA and CDR2 YSYEKL. The V end lost 5 bases, the J end lost 9 bases, and 13 bases lay between the germline ends. The CDR3 is 12 residues long. The DNA of the CDR3 is TGCGCCAGCAGCTCCGTAGCACTTAAAGCTTTCTTT. Translating gives CASSSVALKAFF.

The gene calls are TRBV12-1 and TRBJ2-5; no DNA check was done on the table's D call, TRBD2. TRBV12-1 is termed a pseudogene. The CDR3 has 13 amino acids. The CDR3 is CASSVGTRTTQYF. The DNA for the CDR3 is TGTGCCAGCAGCGTCGGGACTCGAACGACCCAGTACTTC.

This chain uses TRBV28 with TRBJ1-1; TRBD1 aligns across 7 bases. The CDR3 consists of 16 residues. V was pared by 3 bases and J by 4 bases, with 11 bases of the junction left unmatched. Germline CDR1 MDHEN, CDR2 SYDVKM. The DNA for the CDR3 is TGTGCCAGCAGTTTCCCCCTGGACAGGACGGGCACTGAAGCTTTCTTT. Its translation is CASSFPLDRTGTEAFF.

This rearrangement joins TRBV6-2 or TRBV6-3 to TRBJ2-7; TRBD1 might be the D (6 bases). Looked up from germline, CDR1 is MNHEY and CDR2 is SVGEGT. The CDR3 extends over 13 amino acids. The germline V and J ends were trimmed by 5 bases and 0 bases, with 8 bases remaining between them. CDR3 nucleotides: TGTGCCAGCAGTAGGACAGCCTCCTACGAGCAGTACTTC. Translated, it gives CASSRTASYEQYF.

The CDR3 protein is CASSLAVGGRGYSGANVLTF. CDR3 sequence (DNA): TGTGCCAGCAGCTTGGCGGTAGGGGGAAGAGGGTACTCTGGGGCCAACGTCCTGACTTTC. The V call is TRBV5-4, the J call TRBJ2-6; weak D call: TRBD1 (6 bases). V lost 0 bases and J lost 0, with 19 bases in between. Germline-derived CDR1 and CDR2 are SGHNT and YYREEE (reference sequence). CDR3 length: 20 residues.

This rearrangement joins TRBV4-1 to TRBJ1-1; 9 positions agree with TRBD1. The CDR3 loop spans 17 amino acids. Germline V lookup: CDR1 MGHRA, CDR2 YSYEKL. Trimming cost V 0 bases and J 4 bases; bases outside gene matches: 9. The CDR3 spells CASSQESQGAYGTEAFF. In DNA, the CDR3 is TGCGCCAGCAGCCAAGAATCACAGGGGGCTTACGGCACTGAAGCTTTCTTT.

V usage is TRBV10-3 and J usage is TRBJ2-3; D ambiguous. V was cut by 8 bases and J by 6 bases, with 9 bases left in between. Per germline, CDR1 ENHRY and CDR2 SYGVKD. There are 11 residues in the CDR3. CDR3 in amino acids: CAIGQSDTQYF. The DNA of the CDR3 is TGTGCCATCGGGCAGAGTGATACGCAGTATTTT.

The V call is TRBV7-6, the J call TRBJ2-3; D remains unclear. V was pared by 2 bases and J by 6 bases, with 6 bases between. Germline lookup yields CDR1 SGHVS and CDR2 FNYEAQ. The CDR3 loop spans 12 amino acids. Here the CDR3 DNA reads TGTGCCAGCAGCTTAAACTCCGATACGCAGTATTTT. Translation: CASSLNSDTQYF. Drawing the rest from reference TRBV7-6 and TRBJ2-3, the complete variable domain is GAGVSQSPRYKVTKRGQDVALRCDPISGHVSLYWYRQALGQGPEFLTYFNYEAQQDKSGLPNDRFSAERPEGSISTLTIQRTEQRDSAMYRCASSLNSDTQYFGPGTRLTVL.

This clone was counted a single time. The chain employs TRBV4-1 and TRBJ2-1; D is perhaps TRBD2 (6 bases). CDR3 length: 16 residues. The V gene lost 0 bases and the J gene lost 6 bases, with 15 bases spanning the gap. CDR1 is MGHRA and CDR2 is YSYEKL in the germline V gene. CDR3 bases: TGCGCCAGCAGCCAAGATCCGGCTGGAGGGTCCAATGAGCAGTTCTTC. Translating gives CASSQDPAGGSNEQFF.

The J gene is TRBJ2-1, the V gene TRBV5-4, with 8 positions matching TRBD2. This CDR3 region has 15 residues. V shed 4 bases, J shed 3 bases, and the junction held 6 bases outside the gene matches. Looked up from germline, CDR1 is SGHNT and CDR2 is YYREEE (reference sequence). The CDR3 sequence is CASSQTSASYNEQFF. The CDR3 region has the DNA TGTGCCAGCAGCCAGACTAGCGCAAGCTACAATGAGCAGTTCTTC.

This rearrangement joins TRBV6-5 to TRBJ2-7; 10 nucleotides align to TRBD2. Germline CDR1 reads MNHEY; CDR2 reads SVGAGI. This CDR3 region has 14 residues. CDR3 nucleotide sequence: TGTGCAGGGGGCGGGCTAGCGGGAGCGCGGGAGCAGTACTTC. Its protein product is CAGGGLAGAREQYF.

The rearrangement uses TRBV10-3 and TRBJ2-3; 8 positions agree with TRBD1. Trimming cost V 0 bases and J 1 base; bases outside gene matches: 9. The CDR3 is 18 amino acids. Per the germline V gene, CDR1 is ENHRY and CDR2 is SYGVKD. CDR3 coding DNA: TGTGCCATCAGTGAGTCGAAGCGGACAGGGATTGGCACAGATACGCAGTATTTT. Its protein is CAISESKRTGIGTDTQYF.

This clone was detected only once. The chain carries TRBV5-4 and TRBJ2-1; D remains ambiguous. From germline, CDR1 is SGHNT and CDR2 YYREEE (reference sequence). This CDR3 is 13 amino acids long. V was cut by 4 bases and J by 8 bases, with 13 bases left in between. CDR3 loop: CASSLAQSHEQFF. As DNA, the CDR3 is TGTGCCAGCAGCCTGGCCCAGTCCCATGAGCAGTTCTTC.

V gene TRBV4-1 combines with J gene TRBJ1-1; perhaps TRBD1 as D (5 bases). Germline CDR1 reads MGHRA; CDR2 reads YSYEKL. CDR3 length equals 13 residues. The V end lost 5 bases, the J end lost 3 bases, and 10 bases lay between the germline ends. This CDR3 is CASSTRGDTEAFF. DNA for the CDR3: TGCGCCAGCAGCACGCGGGGGGACACTGAAGCTTTCTTT.

The CDR3 sequence is CASSEAGQGGYTEAFF. CDR3 coding DNA: TGTGCCAGCAGTGAAGCCGGACAGGGGGGGTACACTGAAGCTTTCTTT. The V and J genes are TRBV2 and TRBJ1-1, with 10 bases aligning to TRBD1. CDR3 length: 16 amino acids. V was pared by 0 bases and J by 3 bases, with 4 bases of the junction left unmatched. Per germline, CDR1 SNHLY and CDR2 FYNNEI.

The chain employs TRBV7-9 and TRBJ2-7, with D possibly being TRBD1 (5 bases). The CDR3 contains 14 residues. Trimming took off 3 bases at V and 1 base at J, with 10 bases between the two ends. Germline-derived CDR1 and CDR2 are SEHNR and FQNEAQ (reference sequence). The CDR3 DNA reads TGTGCCAGCAGCTTGATGCAGGGATCCTACGAGCAGTACTTC. Amino acids: CASSLMQGSYEQYF.

The chain has TRBV27 and TRBJ2-7; 7 bases are shared with TRBD1. There are 14 residues in the CDR3. Germline CDR1 MNHEY, CDR2 SMNVEV (reference sequence). V lost 6 bases and J lost 2; bases outside the gene matches: 7. The CDR3 here is CASSPRTGPYEQYF. The CDR3 region has the DNA TGTGCCAGCAGCCCCCGGACAGGACCCTACGAGCAGTACTTC.

This clone was recorded only once. The genes are TRBV19 and TRBJ2-7, with 11 bases fitting TRBD1. The length of the CDR3 is 15 residues. J lost 4 bases, V lost 5 bases, and 7 bases had no gene match. Germline loops: CDR1 LNHDA, CDR2 SQIVND (reference sequence). Here the CDR3 DNA reads TGTGCCAGTAGTCCCCGGACAGGGGGCGAGTACGAGCAGTACTTC. It encodes CASSPRTGGEYEQYF.